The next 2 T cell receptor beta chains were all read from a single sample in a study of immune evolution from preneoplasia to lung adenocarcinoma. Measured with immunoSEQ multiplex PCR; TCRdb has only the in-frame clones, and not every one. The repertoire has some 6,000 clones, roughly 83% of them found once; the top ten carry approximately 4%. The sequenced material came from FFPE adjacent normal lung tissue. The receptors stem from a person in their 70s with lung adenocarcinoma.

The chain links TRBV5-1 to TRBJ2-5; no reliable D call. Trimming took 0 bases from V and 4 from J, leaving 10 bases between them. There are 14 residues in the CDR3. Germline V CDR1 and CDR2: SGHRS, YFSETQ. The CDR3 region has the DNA TGCGCCAGCAGCTTGGCAGGCAGTTTAGAGACCCAGTACTTC. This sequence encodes CASSLAGSLETQYF. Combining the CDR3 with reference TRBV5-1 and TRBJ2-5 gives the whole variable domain KAGVTQTPRYLIKTRGQQVTLSCSPISGHRSVSWYQQTPGQGLQFLFEYFSETQRNKGNFPGRFSGRQFSNSRSEMNVSTLELGDSALYLCASSLAGSLETQYFGPGTRLLVL.

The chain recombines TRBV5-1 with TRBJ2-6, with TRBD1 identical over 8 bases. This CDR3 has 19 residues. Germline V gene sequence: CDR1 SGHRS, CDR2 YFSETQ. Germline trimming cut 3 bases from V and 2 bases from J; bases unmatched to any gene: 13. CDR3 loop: CASSSGQGPLGAGANVLTF. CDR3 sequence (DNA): TGCGCCAGCAGCTCCGGACAGGGTCCCTTAGGTGCTGGGGCCAACGTCCTGACTTTC. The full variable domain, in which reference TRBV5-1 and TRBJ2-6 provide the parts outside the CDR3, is KAGVTQTPRYLIKTRGQQVTLSCSPISGHRSVSWYQQTPGQGLQFLFEYFSETQRNKGNFPGRFSGRQFSNSRSEMNVSTLELGDSALYLCASSSGQGPLGAGANVLTFGAGSRLTVL.